This TCR beta chain came from a study of T cells in Graves' hyperthyroidism and ophthalmopathy (dated by TCRdb to between 2018 and 2021). Study-level background: Peripheral blood was collected at initial diagnosis, before any treatment. To identify TCR V-J signatures that set the groups apart, the researchers used a discovery cohort of about a hundred patients, made up of roughly 40 with Graves' ophthalmopathy and around 58 with stable Graves' hyperthyroidism. Following sampling, methimazole starting at 30 mg daily was given to hyperthyroidism patients, and high-dose intravenous methylprednisolone was given to ophthalmopathy patients. In six Graves' hyperthyroidism patients, the study also compared T-cell repertoires from thyroid tissue with T-cell repertoires from blood. According to the paper, TCR Vbeta CDR3 sequencing was carried out on 120 to 150 peripheral blood samples, which came from fewer than 50 ophthalmopathy, under 85 hyperthyroidism and roughly 17 progressor patients. For training and testing, the roughly 93 patients in the discovery cohort were randomly divided in a 7:3 ratio. Prospective prediction of ophthalmopathy was tested in an independent validation cohort of 18 to 20 hyperthyroidism patients and 17 patients who later progressed to ophthalmopathy. General findings and caveats noted by the study authors: In validation, the model predicted progression to ophthalmopathy with approximately 71% sensitivity and approximately 72% specificity, a median of around 6.6 months before onset. A 13 V-J signature model separated ophthalmopathy from stable hyperthyroidism, with about 90% sensitivity and 81.08% specificity in cross-validation and 80%/75% in testing. Most expanded thyroid clonotypes (frequency above 0.001) were also detected in blood, suggesting blood repertoires may reflect thyroid immune responses. No statistical method was used to set the sample size in advance, and investigators knew the group allocation.

Stable Graves' hyperthyroidism was defined as the absence of progression to ophthalmopathy over 18 months of follow-up. The hyperthyroidism patients were between 18 and 65 years old and newly diagnosed, with a disease duration of less than 2 months. Any patient with an uncontrolled infection, another autoimmune disease, pregnancy or lactation was excluded. Diagnoses were based on clinical symptoms, serum thyroxine and TRAb, thyroid ultrasound and orbital computed tomography. PBMCs were isolated from 10 ml of fresh peripheral blood by Ficoll-Paque density gradient centrifugation. Total RNA was extracted using Trizol reagent, and RNA quality was assessed on an Agilent 2100 Bioanalyzer. Note on this clonotype: The target of this receptor is not known. No base qualities exist here, and no much larger clone lies one base off it.

Amplification of TCR beta CDR3 regions was carried out from RNA transcripts. The first round of RT-PCR for the TCR CDR3 was performed with the HTBI primer set and the Qiagen OneStep RT-PCR kit. Libraries were constructed in a second round of multiplex PCR, after which size selection and purification were carried out. The libraries were sequenced on an Illumina HiSeq2000 using paired-end 100 bp reads. As for the authors' bioinformatics: SOAPnuke was used to process the raw data, throwing out any read that contained adapters or uncalled bases, had a mean Phred below 15, or lacked an exact constant-primer or identifier match. COPE v1.2.5 was used to merge high-quality paired reads, and clonotypes were defined as unique nucleotide sequences. Clonotypes were aligned to IMGT TRBV, TRBD and TRBJ reference segments using MiTCR v1.1. Only V-J combinations with frequency above 0.0001, covering about 99% of repertoires, were analysed. The TCS score was defined as the ratio of F50 (clonal expansion) to E x V (chaos), calculated using BLOSUM62-based TCRdist between CDR3 peptides within each V-J. Welch's t-statistics and random forest reduced just over 500 V-J features to about 13, which were used in a naive Bayes classifier (R e1071). Using fastp at Q25 and MiXCR, TCRdb reprocessed the public reads and kept productive beta chains. Records with the same CDR3 protein are collapsed into one entry carrying the most frequent genes and DNA. TCRdb, not the original authors, processed these V and J calls. A total of a few hundred thousand distinct CDR3 sequences appear in this sample, around 21% of them only once. Approximately 25% of the sample belongs to the ten largest clones.

The source is a man in his late teens or twenties with Graves' hyperthyroidism. The sample comprised blood.

This receptor carries the CDR3 CSAQDRVVKNIQYF. The bases are TGCAGTGCCCAGGACAGGGTTGTCAAAAACATTCAGTACTTC. Recombination linked TRBV20-1 to TRBJ2-4; TRBD1 agrees with 8 junctional bases. Per the germline V gene (reference sequence), DFQATT is the CDR1 and SNEGSKA is the CDR2. V loses 6 bases at its end and J loses 3 bases; junction bases beyond the gene matches: 7. The CDR3 has 14 amino acids, counting the end cysteine and phenylalanine. Only the CDR3 part of the read is kept: 42 bases, read in frame from the first base.